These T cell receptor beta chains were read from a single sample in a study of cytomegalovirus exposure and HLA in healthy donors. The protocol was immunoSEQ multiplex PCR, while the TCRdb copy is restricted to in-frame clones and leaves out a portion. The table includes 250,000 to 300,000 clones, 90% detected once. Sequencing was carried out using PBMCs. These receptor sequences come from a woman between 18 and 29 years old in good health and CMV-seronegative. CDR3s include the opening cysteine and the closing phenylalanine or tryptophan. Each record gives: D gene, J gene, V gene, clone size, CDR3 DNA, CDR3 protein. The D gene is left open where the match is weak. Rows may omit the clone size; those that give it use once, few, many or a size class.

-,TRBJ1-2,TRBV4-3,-,TGCGCCAGCAGCCAAGCCCTGGCAGGGAACTATGGCTACACCTTC,CASSQALAGNYGYTF
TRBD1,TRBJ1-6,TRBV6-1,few,TGTGCCAGCAGCTTACAGGGGGAATCCCTCCACTTT,CASSLQGESLHF
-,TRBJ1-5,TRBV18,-,TGTGCCAGCTCACCGGCCGACAATCAGCCCCAGCATTTT,CASSPADNQPQHF
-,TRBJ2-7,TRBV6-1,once,TGTGCCAGCAGTGATAAGGGACGGGAGAGCTCCTACGAGCAGTACTTC,CASSDKGRESSYEQYF
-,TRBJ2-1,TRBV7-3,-,TGTGCCAGCAGCTTAACGCTGGGGGCCTCCTACAATGAGCAGTTCTTC,CASSLTLGASYNEQFF
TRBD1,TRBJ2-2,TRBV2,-,TGTGCCACCTCGGGACAGGGGGCAGTGGGGGAGCTGTTTTTT,CATSGQGAVGELFF
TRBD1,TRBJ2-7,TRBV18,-,TGTGCCAGCTCATCGGGACAGGGGGCGAGGGAGCAGTACTTC,CASSSGQGAREQYF
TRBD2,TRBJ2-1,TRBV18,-,TGTGCCAGCTCCCACGGGGCTAGCGGGGGAGGCGGTGAGCAGTTCTTC,CASSHGASGGGGEQFF
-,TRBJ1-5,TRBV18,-,TGTGCCAGCTCAAACGACAGGTCGGTCGGTCAGCCCCAGCATTTT,CASSNDRSVGQPQHF
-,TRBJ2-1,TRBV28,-,TGTGCCAGCATCCCCAACGGCCTCAGAGTCAGGAATGAGCAGTTCTTC,CASIPNGLRVRNEQFF
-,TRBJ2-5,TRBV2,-,TGTGCCAGCAGGCTGTCCAGGGTCGAGACCCAGTACTTC,CASRLSRVETQYF
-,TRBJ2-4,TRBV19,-,TGTGCCAGTAGTATCTTAGGGAGACCCAAAAACATTCAGTACTTC,CASSILGRPKNIQYF
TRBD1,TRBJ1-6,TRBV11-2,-,TGTGCCAGCAGCGGCCGCTCAGGGGGCAATTCACCCCTCCACTTT,CASSGRSGGNSPLHF
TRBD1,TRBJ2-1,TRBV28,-,TGTGCCAGCAGTCCCCTCCCCGGGACAGGGGGGTCGGTCTACAATGAGCAGTTCTTC,CASSPLPGTGGSVYNEQFF
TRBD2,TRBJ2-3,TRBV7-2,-,TGTGCCAGCAGCTTAAACCTTTGGACTAGCGGGGGGGTAGATACGCAGTATTTT,CASSLNLWTSGGVDTQYF
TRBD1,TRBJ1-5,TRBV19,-,TGTGCCAGTACCACAACCCGGGACAGGGGTAATCAGCCCCAGCATTTT,CASTTTRDRGNQPQHF
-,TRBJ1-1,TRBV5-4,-,TGTGCCAGCAGCTTTACCGGGACAGAAGCTTTCTTT,CASSFTGTEAFF
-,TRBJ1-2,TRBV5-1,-,TGCGCCAGCAGCTTGGGCCCGAGATTCCTATATGGCTACACCTTC,CASSLGPRFLYGYTF
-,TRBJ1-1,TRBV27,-,TGTGCCAGCAGTTCAACGGGGGGGTTGAAAGCTTTCTTT,CASSSTGGLKAFF
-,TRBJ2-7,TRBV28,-,TGTGCCAGCAGTTTCGGGTCCTACGAGCAGTACTTC,CASSFGSYEQYF
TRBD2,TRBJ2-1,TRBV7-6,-,TGTGCCAGCAGCGTCCGGCGGGGGACTGCCAACAATGAGCAGTTCTTC,CASSVRRGTANNEQFF
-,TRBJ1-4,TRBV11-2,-,TGTGCCAGCAGCTTAAGCACGGAGAACCTGAGCGGAAAACTGTTTTTT,CASSLSTENLSGKLFF
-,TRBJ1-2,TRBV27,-,TGTGCCAGCAGTCCCGGCGGGGGGGTACCGTTAAACTATGGCTACACCTTC,CASSPGGGVPLNYGYTF
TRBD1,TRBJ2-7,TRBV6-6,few,TGTGCCACTCAGACAGGGTTCGAGCAGTACTTC,CATQTGFEQYF
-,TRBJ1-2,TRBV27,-,TGTGCCAGCAGTTTAGGGAACAGGGCTGGCTACACCTTC,CASSLGNRAGYTF
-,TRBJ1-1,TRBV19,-,TGTGCCAGTAGTTTGACACAATCGTACACTGAAGCTTTCTTT,CASSLTQSYTEAFF
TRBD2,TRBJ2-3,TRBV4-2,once,TGTGCCAGCAGCCAACCCGACGGGGGGGCCGATACGCAGTATTTT,CASSQPDGGADTQYF
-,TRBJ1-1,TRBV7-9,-,TGTGCCAGCAGGGCGACAGTGAACACTGAAGCTTTCTTT,CASRATVNTEAFF
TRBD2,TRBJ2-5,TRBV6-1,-,TGTGCCAGCAGTGAAAGCGGGGGCAGGACCCAGTACTTC,CASSESGGRTQYF
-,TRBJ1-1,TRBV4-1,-,TGCGCCAGCAGCCAAGGTCGGGCGGGGATGGTTGAAGCTTTCTTT,CASSQGRAGMVEAFF
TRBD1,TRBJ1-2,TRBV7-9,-,TGTGCCAGCAGCTTAGAAAGGACAGGTGTGGACTATGGCTACACCTTC,CASSLERTGVDYGYTF
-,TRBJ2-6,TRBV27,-,TGTGCCAGCAGGACAGTAGCTGGGGCCAACGTCCTGACTTTC,CASRTVAGANVLTF
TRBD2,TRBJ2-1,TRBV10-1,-,TGCGCCAGCAGTGAGTTTAGCGGGGGTACCAATGAGCAGTTCTTC,CASSEFSGGTNEQFF
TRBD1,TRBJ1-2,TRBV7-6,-,TGTGCCAGCAGCTCAGGAAAACTTGGACAGGGCAACTATGGCTACACCTTC,CASSSGKLGQGNYGYTF
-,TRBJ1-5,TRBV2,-,TGTGCCAGCAGTGAGGGGCCGATCAATCAGCCCCAGCATTTT,CASSEGPINQPQHF
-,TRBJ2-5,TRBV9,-,TGTGCCAGCAGCGTAGCCCCGGGACACCTTCAAGAGACCCAGTACTTC,CASSVAPGHLQETQYF
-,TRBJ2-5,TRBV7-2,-,TGTGCCAGCAGCGCCCGGCAGGCAGAGACCCAGTACTTC,CASSARQAETQYF
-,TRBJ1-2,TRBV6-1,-,TGTGCCAGCAGTTCGACAGGCTTCTATGGCTACACCTTC,CASSSTGFYGYTF
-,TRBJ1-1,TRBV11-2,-,TGTGCCAGCAGCAGAATTTCCAGAAGAGAAGCTTTCTTT,CASSRISRREAFF
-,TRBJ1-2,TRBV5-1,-,TGCGCCAGCAGCTTGGGAGAGATCTATGGCTACACCTTC,CASSLGEIYGYTF
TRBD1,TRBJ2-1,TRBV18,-,TGTGCCAGCTCACTCGGACAGGGCTTATACAATGAGCAGTTCTTC,CASSLGQGLYNEQFF
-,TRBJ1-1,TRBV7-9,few,TGTGCCAGCAGCTTAGTACAGGGTGACACTGAAGCTTTCTTT,CASSLVQGDTEAFF
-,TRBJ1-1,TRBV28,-,TGTGCCAGCAGTCCCCCCCCAGAAAACACTGAAGCTTTCTTT,CASSPPPENTEAFF
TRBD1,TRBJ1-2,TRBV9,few,TGTGCCAGCAGCGTAGGGCAGGGGGATGGCTACACCTTC,CASSVGQGDGYTF
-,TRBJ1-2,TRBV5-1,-,TGCGCCAGCAGCTTGGTGGTGGGGGGAGACTATGGCTACACCTTC,CASSLVVGGDYGYTF
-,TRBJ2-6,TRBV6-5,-,TGTGCCAGCAGTAAAGAGGGCTCTGGGGCCAACGTCCTGACTTTC,CASSKEGSGANVLTF